The clone carrying this T cell receptor beta chain was found a few times. Its specificity is unknown. This specimen belongs to a study of T-cell memory formation after mild COVID-19. Turning to the study itself: Most TCR clusters belonged to a single donor.

Study results and caveats: Unconfirmed was the SARS-CoV-2 specificity of second-wave clones that peaked on day 37. Of the contracting clones, CD4+ ones lay mainly in CM and EM, and CD8+ ones in EMRA. Contracting clones from day 15 to 85 had balanced CD4/CD8; later expanders favoured CD4+.

Each CDR3 protein gets one entry after TCRdb re-called the 5' RACE reads with MiXCR. The repertoire holds around 370,000 distinct CDR3 sequences, with over 20% as singletons. The germline V gene encodes CDR1 SGHVS and CDR2 FNYEAQ. The CDR3 is made up of 16 amino acids. V lost 1 base and J lost 2; bases outside the gene matches: 2. The sequence was collected from an adult woman who had mild COVID-19 (a few samples of this study predate the infection). Cell type and time point are not known. The rearrangement links TRBV7-6 to TRBJ2-1; 10 bases match TRBD2. Sequenced sample: PBMCs or a T cell subset sorted from them (not recorded which). CDR3 sequence reads: CASSLERGGPYNEQFF. DNA for the CDR3: TGTGCCAGCAGCTTAGAGCGGGGGGGCCCCTACAATGAGCAGTTCTTC.